The next 2 T cell receptor beta chains were all read from a single sample in a study of T cell responses to AZD1222 COVID-19 vaccine. Sequenced by immunoSEQ multiplex PCR; TCRdb stores in-frame clones only, minus some. The sample records around 190,000 clones, 80% to 95% being singletons. The specimen comprised peripheral blood, sampled 28 days after the second AZD1222 dose. These receptors all stem from an adult who received the AZD1222 COVID-19 vaccine.

The chain combines TRBV18 with TRBJ1-3; maybe TRBD1 (5 bases). This CDR3 is 15 amino acids long. The germline V and J ends were trimmed by 4 bases and 4 bases, with 14 bases remaining between them. CDR1 is KGHSH and CDR2 is LQKENI in the germline V gene. CDR3 sequence: CASSLRQIVGNTIYF. CDR3 DNA: TGTGCCAGCTCACTACGACAGATCGTGGGAAACACCATATATTTT.

The rearrangement joins TRBV6-5 to TRBJ1-2, with 7 bases that match TRBD1. The CDR3 length is 16 residues. CDR1 is MNHEY and CDR2 is SVGAGI in the germline V gene. V lost 4 bases and J lost 0; bases outside the gene matches: 8. The CDR3 protein is CASSSRQGVTNYGYTF. The CDR3 DNA reads as TGTGCCAGCAGTTCCAGACAGGGCGTGACTAACTATGGCTACACCTTC.